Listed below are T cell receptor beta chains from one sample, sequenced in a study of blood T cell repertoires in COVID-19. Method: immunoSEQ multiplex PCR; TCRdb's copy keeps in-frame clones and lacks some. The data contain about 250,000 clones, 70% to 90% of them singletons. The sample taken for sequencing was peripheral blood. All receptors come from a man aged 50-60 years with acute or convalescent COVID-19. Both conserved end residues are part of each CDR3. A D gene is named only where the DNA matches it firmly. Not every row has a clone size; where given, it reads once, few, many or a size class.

cdr3_nt: TGTGCCAGCAGCCCTTCGTTTAGCGGGATAGACGCGAACATTCAGTACTTC
cdr3_aa: CASSPSFSGIDANIQYF
clone_size: .
v_call: TRBV2
j_call: TRBJ2-4
d_call: TRBD2

cdr3_nt: TGTGCCACCAGCAGGGTGGGGGGGAAAGATACGCAGTATTTT
cdr3_aa: CATSRVGGKDTQYF
clone_size: .
v_call: TRBV15
j_call: TRBJ2-3
d_call: TRBD2

cdr3_nt: TGTGCCAGTAGTATAGGCAGGGGGCTCTACGAGCAGTACTTC
cdr3_aa: CASSIGRGLYEQYF
clone_size: .
v_call: TRBV19
j_call: TRBJ2-7
d_call: TRBD1

cdr3_nt: TGTGCCAGCCAGGTACAGGCGCCCTCGTTTGGGGCCAACGTCCTGACTTTC
cdr3_aa: CASQVQAPSFGANVLTF
clone_size: .
v_call: TRBV18
j_call: TRBJ2-6
d_call: .

cdr3_nt: TGTGCCAGCAGCCAGCAAGGTGCGGGGAGCCAAGAGACCCAGTACTTC
cdr3_aa: CASSQQGAGSQETQYF
clone_size: once
v_call: TRBV3-1/TRBV3-2
j_call: TRBJ2-5
d_call: .

cdr3_nt: TGCGCCAGCAGCGAACAAGGAGGATACGAGCAGTACTTC
cdr3_aa: CASSEQGGYEQYF
clone_size: .
v_call: TRBV4-1
j_call: TRBJ2-7
d_call: .

cdr3_nt: TGTGCCAGCAGCGTGGATAGCGGGGTGTTCCGCACAGATACGCAGTATTTT
cdr3_aa: CASSVDSGVFRTDTQYF
clone_size: .
v_call: TRBV9
j_call: TRBJ2-3
d_call: TRBD2

cdr3_nt: TGTGCCAGCAAGGGAGGGTCCCTCTACGAGCAGTACTTC
cdr3_aa: CASKGGSLYEQYF
clone_size: .
v_call: TRBV2
j_call: TRBJ2-7
d_call: TRBD2

cdr3_nt: TGTGCCAGCAGCGTAGCTCCCCAAGGGGTAGGCTCTGGAAACACCATATATTTT
cdr3_aa: CASSVAPQGVGSGNTIYF
clone_size: few
v_call: TRBV9
j_call: TRBJ1-3
d_call: .

cdr3_nt: TGTGCCAGCAGGACAGGGGGCTCCGAGCAGTACTTC
cdr3_aa: CASRTGGSEQYF
clone_size: .
v_call: TRBV5-5
j_call: TRBJ2-7
d_call: TRBD1

cdr3_nt: TGCGCCAGCAGTGCGGGGTACGAGCAGTACTTC
cdr3_aa: CASSAGYEQYF
clone_size: .
v_call: TRBV10-1
j_call: TRBJ2-7
d_call: .

cdr3_nt: TGTGCCAGCAGTGTTCTGGGAGGGCAGCCCCAGCATTTT
cdr3_aa: CASSVLGGQPQHF
clone_size: .
v_call: TRBV6-4
j_call: TRBJ1-5
d_call: .

cdr3_nt: TGTGCCATCCCCGAGGGACTAGCGCAAAAATACAATGAGCAGTTCTTC
cdr3_aa: CAIPEGLAQKYNEQFF
clone_size: .
v_call: TRBV7-9
j_call: TRBJ2-1
d_call: TRBD2

cdr3_nt: TGTGCCTGGAACAGGGTGAACCAGCCCCAGCATTTT
cdr3_aa: CAWNRVNQPQHF
clone_size: .
v_call: TRBV30
j_call: TRBJ1-5
d_call: .

cdr3_nt: TGTGCCAGCACCGACAGGGGACACCCGATGAGGCAGCCCCAGCATTTT
cdr3_aa: CASTDRGHPMRQPQHF
clone_size: .
v_call: TRBV6-4
j_call: TRBJ1-5
d_call: TRBD1

cdr3_nt: TGTGCCAGTAGTACCGGGACTAGCGGGTACGAGCAGTACTTC
cdr3_aa: CASSTGTSGYEQYF
clone_size: .
v_call: TRBV19
j_call: TRBJ2-7
d_call: TRBD2

cdr3_nt: TGTGCCACAACCTCTCGGCAGGGCAACACTGAAGCTTTCTTT
cdr3_aa: CATTSRQGNTEAFF
clone_size: .
v_call: TRBV10-3
j_call: TRBJ1-1
d_call: .

cdr3_nt: TGTGCCACCAGTGATTCCGGGGTCCAGCCCCAGCATTTT
cdr3_aa: CATSDSGVQPQHF
clone_size: once
v_call: TRBV24-1
j_call: TRBJ1-5
d_call: .

cdr3_nt: TGTGCCAGTAGTAGGGGGCCCGGGGGGCGCAAGGTTGCGGGCAATGGGACAGATACGCAGTATTTT
cdr3_aa: CASSRGPGGRKVAGNGTDTQYF
clone_size: .
v_call: TRBV19
j_call: TRBJ2-3
d_call: .

cdr3_nt: TGCGCCAGCAGCCCCGGGACTAGCGGGAAGGAGACCCAGTACTTC
cdr3_aa: CASSPGTSGKETQYF
clone_size: .
v_call: TRBV4-1
j_call: TRBJ2-5
d_call: TRBD2

cdr3_nt: TGTGCCAGCAACCCGACAGGGGGACTTGAAAAACTGTTTTTT
cdr3_aa: CASNPTGGLEKLFF
clone_size: once
v_call: TRBV6-5
j_call: TRBJ1-4
d_call: TRBD1

cdr3_nt: TGTGCTAGTGGGGTTCCCACTAGCGGGAGAACTGAGCAGTTCTTC
cdr3_aa: CASGVPTSGRTEQFF
clone_size: .
v_call: TRBV12-5
j_call: TRBJ2-1
d_call: TRBD2

cdr3_nt: TGCAGCGCCTTGAAAGCGGGGGTTTACAATGAGCAGTTCTTC
cdr3_aa: CSALKAGVYNEQFF
clone_size: once
v_call: TRBV29-1
j_call: TRBJ2-1
d_call: TRBD2

cdr3_nt: TGTGCCAGCAGCTTAGAGGGGTATAATTCACCCCTCCACTTT
cdr3_aa: CASSLEGYNSPLHF
clone_size: .
v_call: TRBV7-2
j_call: TRBJ1-6
d_call: .

cdr3_nt: TGTGCCAGCAGTTTAGCAGGGGGCGGGGGAGCTGGCTACACCTTC
cdr3_aa: CASSLAGGGGAGYTF
clone_size: .
v_call: TRBV27
j_call: TRBJ1-2
d_call: TRBD1

cdr3_nt: TGTGCCAGCAGCTTATACGGGACAGGAGCAGACGAGCAGTACTTC
cdr3_aa: CASSLYGTGADEQYF
clone_size: .
v_call: TRBV7-3
j_call: TRBJ2-7
d_call: TRBD1

cdr3_nt: TGCGCCAGCAGCTTACTGCCGGGGACATCTTACGAGCAGTACTTC
cdr3_aa: CASSLLPGTSYEQYF
clone_size: .
v_call: TRBV4-1
j_call: TRBJ2-7
d_call: .

cdr3_nt: TGTGCCAGCAGTCCACTTGACTACACTGAAGCTTTCTTT
cdr3_aa: CASSPLDYTEAFF
clone_size: .
v_call: TRBV6-5
j_call: TRBJ1-1
d_call: .

cdr3_nt: TGCGCCAGCGGGACAGGGGAAAGCAATCAGCCCCAGCATTTT
cdr3_aa: CASGTGESNQPQHF
clone_size: few
v_call: TRBV5-1
j_call: TRBJ1-5
d_call: TRBD1

cdr3_nt: TGTGCCAGCAGCTTAGGCCGGGGGTGGGGCGACACTGAAGCTTTCTTT
cdr3_aa: CASSLGRGWGDTEAFF
clone_size: once
v_call: TRBV13
j_call: TRBJ1-1
d_call: .

cdr3_nt: TGTGCCAGCAGTTCCTACGCTAGCAGAAGCTCCTACGAGCAGTACTTC
cdr3_aa: CASSSYASRSSYEQYF
clone_size: .
v_call: TRBV28
j_call: TRBJ2-7
d_call: .

cdr3_nt: TGTGCCTGGGGACAGGCCAACACCATATATTTT
cdr3_aa: CAWGQANTIYF
clone_size: once
v_call: TRBV30
j_call: TRBJ1-3
d_call: TRBD1

cdr3_nt: TGCGCCAGCAGCTTGACTTTTTCTGGAAACACCATATATTTT
cdr3_aa: CASSLTFSGNTIYF
clone_size: .
v_call: TRBV5-1
j_call: TRBJ1-3
d_call: .

cdr3_nt: TGTGCCAGCAGCTTCCGACACTCTCAGGCAAACAATGAGCAGTTCTTC
cdr3_aa: CASSFRHSQANNEQFF
clone_size: once
v_call: TRBV7-9
j_call: TRBJ2-1
d_call: .

cdr3_nt: TGTGCCAGCAGCTGGGGGGACAGGGGCTTGAACACTGAAGCTTTCTTT
cdr3_aa: CASSWGDRGLNTEAFF
clone_size: few
v_call: TRBV5-5
j_call: TRBJ1-1
d_call: TRBD1

cdr3_nt: TGTGCCAGCAATATACAGGGGGCAGGACAGCCCCAGCATTTT
cdr3_aa: CASNIQGAGQPQHF
clone_size: .
v_call: TRBV6-6
j_call: TRBJ1-5
d_call: TRBD1

cdr3_nt: TGCAGCGTTCGGCAGGCTACCTACAATGAGCAGTTCTTC
cdr3_aa: CSVRQATYNEQFF
clone_size: .
v_call: TRBV29-1
j_call: TRBJ2-1
d_call: .

cdr3_nt: TGTGCCAGCAGCCAATGGGGAGGATGGGCTTTCTTT
cdr3_aa: CASSQWGGWAFF
clone_size: .
v_call: TRBV14
j_call: TRBJ1-1
d_call: .

cdr3_nt: TGTGCCAGCAGCTTCTATGTAGCGGGAGGTGGAAATGAGCAGTTCTTC
cdr3_aa: CASSFYVAGGGNEQFF
clone_size: .
v_call: TRBV11-3
j_call: TRBJ2-1
d_call: TRBD2

cdr3_nt: TGTGCCAGTAGTAGACGACAGGGCGCGTCGAACACTGAAGCTTTCTTT
cdr3_aa: CASSRRQGASNTEAFF
clone_size: .
v_call: TRBV19
j_call: TRBJ1-1
d_call: TRBD1

cdr3_nt: TGTGCCAGCAGCGTATGGGACAGGTACAATGAGCAGTTCTTC
cdr3_aa: CASSVWDRYNEQFF
clone_size: .
v_call: TRBV9
j_call: TRBJ2-1
d_call: TRBD1

cdr3_nt: TGTGCCAGCAGTTCCGACACTAGCTTTTCCTACAATGAGCAGTTCTTC
cdr3_aa: CASSSDTSFSYNEQFF
clone_size: .
v_call: TRBV28
j_call: TRBJ2-1
d_call: .

cdr3_nt: TGCGCCAGCAATGGACTCTTCTCCTACGAGCAGTACTTC
cdr3_aa: CASNGLFSYEQYF
clone_size: .
v_call: TRBV5-1
j_call: TRBJ2-7
d_call: .

cdr3_nt: TGTGCCAGCAGTTTCTCCGGGGCGAACACCGGGGAGCTGTTTTTT
cdr3_aa: CASSFSGANTGELFF
clone_size: .
v_call: TRBV28
j_call: TRBJ2-2
d_call: .

cdr3_nt: TGTGCCAGCAGCCAAGGAAGGCCAGACCGCTTCTCTTGGGCTCGAGCAGGAAACACCATATATTTT
cdr3_aa: CASSQGRPDRFSWARAGNTIYF
clone_size: few
v_call: TRBV14
j_call: TRBJ1-3
d_call: .

cdr3_nt: TGTGCCAGCAGTTACCTGGGGAGCTCCTACGAGCAGTACTTC
cdr3_aa: CASSYLGSSYEQYF
clone_size: .
v_call: TRBV27
j_call: TRBJ2-7
d_call: .

cdr3_nt: TGTGCCAGCTCACCCCAAGGGAGCTCCTACAATGAGCAGTTCTTC
cdr3_aa: CASSPQGSSYNEQFF
clone_size: .
v_call: TRBV18
j_call: TRBJ2-1
d_call: .

cdr3_nt: TGTGCCAGCAGCTTGTATATGGCCCCTTCCGACGAGCAGTACTTC
cdr3_aa: CASSLYMAPSDEQYF
clone_size: .
v_call: TRBV5-6
j_call: TRBJ2-7
d_call: .

cdr3_nt: TGTGCCAGCTCACCACGAGGACAGGTCTCCTACAATGAGCAGTTCTTC
cdr3_aa: CASSPRGQVSYNEQFF
clone_size: .
v_call: TRBV18
j_call: TRBJ2-1
d_call: TRBD1

cdr3_nt: TGTGCCAGTAGTTTGGGACAGGGCTACTCTGAAGCTTTCTTT
cdr3_aa: CASSLGQGYSEAFF
clone_size: once
v_call: TRBV19
j_call: TRBJ1-1
d_call: TRBD1

cdr3_nt: TGTGCCAGCAGTTTGGACAGGGGGAATCAGCCCCAGCATTTT
cdr3_aa: CASSLDRGNQPQHF
clone_size: .
v_call: TRBV28
j_call: TRBJ1-5
d_call: TRBD1

cdr3_nt: TGTGCCAGTAGTAAATTCTCTGACAGGGTAAGCGGCAATCAGCCCCAGCATTTT
cdr3_aa: CASSKFSDRVSGNQPQHF
clone_size: .
v_call: TRBV19
j_call: TRBJ1-5
d_call: TRBD1

cdr3_nt: TGCGCCAGCAGACCTTCGCCGGGACAAAGGTCCGGGGAGCTGTTTTTT
cdr3_aa: CASRPSPGQRSGELFF
clone_size: .
v_call: TRBV5-1
j_call: TRBJ2-2
d_call: .

cdr3_nt: TGTGCCAGCAGTTTCGGGGAGACCCAGTACTTC
cdr3_aa: CASSFGETQYF
clone_size: .
v_call: TRBV12-3/TRBV12-4
j_call: TRBJ2-5
d_call: .